The 13 T cell receptor beta chains below were found in one sample sequenced in a study of response to subunit inactivated influenza vaccine. TCRdb re-analysed the RT-PCR reads in MiXCR, keeping a single row per CDR3 protein. The sample yields roughly 700,000 distinct CDR3 sequences, 14% seen once. This material consisted of PBMCs from blood, taken 14 days before vaccination. The receptors derive from a man aged 45 to 65 who received an inactivated influenza vaccine.

This clonotype was counted at least ten times. The chain links TRBV6-2 or TRBV6-3 to TRBJ2-3; tentatively, D is TRBD2 (6 bases). CDR1 is MNHEY and CDR2 is SVGEGT in the germline V gene. The CDR3 totals 13 residues. Trimming pared 2 bases from V and 6 bases from J, leaving 9 bases between. CDR3 bases: TGTGCCAGCAGTTACCGGGAGTGGGATACGCAGTATTTT. It encodes CASSYREWDTQYF.

This clonotype was detected a few times. The gene calls are TRBV5-1 and TRBJ2-1; 8 bases match TRBD2. Germline loops: CDR1 SGHRS, CDR2 YFSETQ. The CDR3 totals 14 residues. Unmatched junction bases numbered 9, after V lost 0 bases and J lost 13 bases. CDR3 nucleotide sequence: TGCGCCAGCAGCTTGGAATATCTGGCGGGGGGTCAGTTCTTC. Amino acid sequence: CASSLEYLAGGQFF.

The chain recombines TRBV5-6 with TRBJ1-1, with 9 bases identical to TRBD1. V was clipped by 4 bases and J by 6 bases; unmatched bases: 13. The germline V gene has CDR1 SGHDT and CDR2 YYEEEE. The CDR3 sequence is 16 residues long. The CDR3 is CASSPTAGTGTPEAFF. The CDR3 coding sequence is TGTGCCAGCAGCCCTACGGCTGGGACAGGGACCCCTGAAGCTTTCTTT.

The rearrangement links TRBV7-8 to TRBJ1-6, with TRBD1 identical over 9 bases. This CDR3 region has 16 residues. Germline assignment: CDR1 SGHVS and CDR2 FQNEAQ. J gave up 10 bases and V 3 bases, and 10 bases lay outside the gene matches. For the CDR3, the DNA is TGTGCCAGCAGCTTGGGAGCCGGGACAGGGACCTCACCCCTCCACTTT. Its protein is CASSLGAGTGTSPLHF. The entire variable domain, with the rest obtained from reference TRBV7-8 and TRBJ1-6, is as follows: GAGVSQSPRYKVAKRGQDVALRCDPISGHVSLFWYQQALGQGPEFLTYFQNEAQLDKSGLPSDRFFAERPEGSVSTLKIQRTQQEDSAVYLCASSLGAGTGTSPLHFGNGTRLTVT.

The J gene is TRBJ2-7, the V gene TRBV5-1; TRBD1 aligns across 10 bases. The CDR3 covers 13 residues. Germline V lookup: CDR1 SGHRS, CDR2 YFSETQ. V lost 3 bases to trimming and J lost 12 bases; unmatched junction nucleotides: 9. The CDR3 bases are TGCGCCAGCAGCTCCACCGGACAGGGGGTTCTGTACTTC. Translation gives CASSSTGQGVLYF.

The chain uses TRBV11-1 and TRBJ2-4; 12 bases agree with TRBD1. The CDR3 covers 18 residues. Germline CDR1 is SGHAT and CDR2 is FQDESV (reference sequence). V lost 5 bases, J lost 2 bases, and 10 bases stayed unmatched. CDR3 sequence reads: CASSPPGQGALSKNIQYF. CDR3 bases: TGTGCCAGCAGCCCCCCGGGACAGGGGGCTCTATCCAAAAACATTCAGTACTTC.

Written as DNA, the CDR3 is TGTGCCAGCAGCCAACCTGGGACAGGGAAGGGTCGCAATGAGCAGTTCTTC. Amino acids: CASSQPGTGKGRNEQFF. V gene TRBV3-1 combines with J gene TRBJ2-1; 9 positions agree with TRBD1. CDR1 is LGHDT and CDR2 is YNNKEL in the germline V gene (reference sequence). The J segment lost 6 bases and the V segment lost 2 bases, leaving 11 bases of the junction unmatched. The length of the CDR3 is 17 residues.

V usage is TRBV5-1 and J usage is TRBJ1-5; D remains ambiguous. Germline CDR1 is SGHRS and CDR2 is YFSETQ. The length of the CDR3 is 15 residues. V was trimmed by 0 bases and J by 2 bases, leaving 9 bases between them. The CDR3 sequence is CASSLEGSGNQPQHF. In DNA, the CDR3 is TGCGCCAGCAGCTTGGAGGGTAGCGGCAATCAGCCCCAGCATTTT.

This chain uses TRBV20-1 with TRBJ1-1, with a possible D match to TRBD1 (6 bases). The V end was cut by 6 bases, the J end by 5 bases, with 22 bases between. This CDR3 comprises 15 residues. In germline, CDR1 is DFQATT, CDR2 SNEGSKA (reference sequence). CDR3: CSAKIPGGRGTEAFF. The CDR3 region has the DNA TGCAGTGCCAAAATCCCCGGGGGGCGCGGGACTGAAGCTTTCTTT.

This clonotype was detected a few times. V usage is TRBV20-1 and J usage is TRBJ2-1; 12 nucleotides align to TRBD2. This CDR3 spans 13 amino acids. V gave up 5 bases and J gave up 7 bases; unmatched junction bases: 3. Per the germline V gene, CDR1 is DFQATT and CDR2 is SNEGSKA (reference sequence). The CDR3 region has the DNA TGCAGTGCTCTAGCGGGAGGGCCTAATGAGCAGTTCTTC. Translated: CSALAGGPNEQFF.

In this sample, this clonotype turned up a few times. The chain recombines TRBV4-1 with TRBJ1-2; 9 bases line up with TRBD1. Germline V lookup: CDR1 MGHRA, CDR2 YSYEKL. With 2 bases clipped from V and 7 bases from J, the junction kept 2 bases outside the gene matches. The CDR3 totals 13 residues. CDR3 coding DNA: TGCGCCAGCAGCCAATTGGGACAGGGTGGCTACACCTTC. Translation: CASSQLGQGGYTF.

This clonotype was counted a few times. V gene TRBV4-3 combines with J gene TRBJ2-7, with 11 bases matching TRBD2. V lost 1 base, J lost 4 bases, and 6 bases stayed unmatched. The CDR3 has 16 residues. The germline V gene encodes CDR1 LGHNA and CDR2 YSLEER. CDR3 residues: CASSQVALAGVYEQYF. The DNA of the CDR3 is TGCGCCAGCAGCCAAGTGGCACTAGCGGGAGTATACGAGCAGTACTTC.

The V and J genes are TRBV11-1 and TRBJ2-1; a weak D match, TRBD2 (5 bases). V was shortened by 0 bases and J by 0 bases, with 15 bases between the two germline ends. Germline loops: CDR1 SGHAT, CDR2 FQDESV (reference sequence). The CDR3 consists of 18 residues. The CDR3 DNA is TGTGCCAGCAGCTTAGCCGGGGTCCCACGGAGCTCCTACAATGAGCAGTTCTTC. Translating gives CASSLAGVPRSSYNEQFF.